These 32 T cell receptor beta chains came from one sample sequenced in a study of cytomegalovirus exposure and HLA in healthy donors. Vbeta (60) and Jbeta (13) primers were used in the PCR. Produced via immunoSEQ multiplex PCR; TCRdb's table is partial and in-frame only. The listing records approximately 42,000 clones. Sequencing was performed on PBMCs. The receptor set was obtained from a male donor in good health and CMV-seronegative.

The chain uses TRBV27 and TRBJ2-5, with 8 bases fitting TRBD2. Near its end, the DNA agrees better with TRBJ2-7, so the J call may be wrong. There are 15 residues in the CDR3. Germline-derived CDR1 and CDR2 are MNHEY and SMNVEV (reference sequence). The CDR3 is CASISPFGGVTEQYF. The CDR3 nucleotides are TGTGCCAGCATATCCCCGTTCGGGGGGGTTACCGAGCAGTACTTC.

The chain links TRBV15 to TRBJ1-3; D not resolved. There are 15 residues in the CDR3. Germline CDR1 LNHNV, CDR2 YYDKDF (reference sequence). V was shortened by 0 bases and J by 4 bases, with 10 bases between the two germline ends. CDR3 sequence reads: CATSRDLTLGNTIYF. As DNA, the CDR3 is TGTGCCACCAGCAGAGATCTGACACTCGGAAACACCATATATTTT.

The chain carries TRBV13 and TRBJ2-5; 7 nucleotides align to TRBD1. Germline V gives CDR1 PRHDT, CDR2 FYEKMQ (reference sequence). V trimming: 4 bases; J trimming: 5 bases; junction bases outside the gene matches: 7. The length of the CDR3 is 14 residues. CDR3 nucleotide sequence: TGTGCCAGCAGCTCCCCAGGGGGAGCGGAGACCCAGTACTTC. Translated: CASSSPGGAETQYF.

The CDR3 spells CSVEPRGGTDTQYF. The CDR3 nucleotides are TGCAGCGTCGAACCCAGGGGGGGCACAGATACGCAGTATTTT. The chain couples TRBV29-1 to TRBJ2-3; maybe TRBD1 (7 bases). Germline V gene data show CDR1 as SQVTM and CDR2 as ANQGSEA. The V end lost 6 bases, the J end lost 1 base, and 14 bases lay between the germline ends. The CDR3 totals 14 residues.

The rearrangement links TRBV19 to TRBJ1-1; no definite D call. The CDR3 runs to 16 residues. Trimming took off 6 bases at V and 4 bases at J, with 21 bases between the two ends. Germline V CDR1 and CDR2: LNHDA, SQIVND (reference sequence). The CDR3 bases are TGTGCCAGTAGGCCGACCCCCGCGACTGTGAGCACTGAAGCTTTCTTT. As protein: CASRPTPATVSTEAFF.

The rearrangement joins TRBV10-3 to TRBJ1-5; D unclear. Per germline, CDR1 ENHRY and CDR2 SYGVKD. The V and J ends lost 8 bases and 0 bases respectively, with 14 bases between them. The CDR3 has 15 amino acids. CDR3 DNA sequence: TGTGCCATCCCTTATCGTGACTATAGCAATCAGCCCCAGCATTTT. Its translation: CAIPYRDYSNQPQHF.

V gene TRBV5-6 combines with J gene TRBJ1-4; maybe TRBD1 (5 bases). V was shortened by 1 base and J by 2 bases, with 9 bases between the two germline ends. The CDR3 totals 15 residues. Germline values: CDR1 SGHDT, CDR2 YYEEEE. The CDR3, as DNA: TGTGCCAGCAGCTTGTGGGGCCTGACTAATGAAAAACTGTTTTTT. Its protein is CASSLWGLTNEKLFF.

The rearrangement joins TRBV5-1 to TRBJ2-4, with 9 bases fitting TRBD1. The ends lost 4 bases at V and 8 bases at J; junction bases unmatched: 7. The CDR3 loop spans 14 amino acids. Germline CDR1 and CDR2: SGHRS and YFSETQ. CDR3 coding DNA: TGCGCCAGCAGCACCGGGACAGGGAGGGACATTCAGTACTTC. It specifies CASSTGTGRDIQYF.

The chain couples TRBV12-5 to TRBJ1-4, with D perhaps matching TRBD1 (5 bases). The germline V gene encodes CDR1 LGHNT and CDR2 FRNRAP. V was cut by 6 bases and J by 6 bases, with 20 bases left in between. The CDR3 loop spans 16 amino acids. CDR3 in amino acids: CASGLSRAGRDEKLFF. The DNA for the CDR3 is TGTGCTAGTGGCCTCTCCCGGGCGGGGCGGGATGAAAAACTGTTTTTT.

The chain joins TRBV9 to TRBJ1-2; tentatively, D is TRBD1 (5 bases). This CDR3 spans 13 amino acids. Trimming took 6 bases from V and 5 from J, leaving 14 bases between them. Per the germline V gene, CDR1 is SGDLS and CDR2 is YYNGEE. The CDR3 sequence is CASTPTGGYGYTF. Here the CDR3 DNA reads TGTGCCAGCACCCCCACCGGGGGGTATGGCTACACCTTC.

The chain is built from TRBV4-3 and TRBJ2-2, with 16 bases lining up with TRBD2. The CDR3 is made up of 19 amino acids. The V segment lost 1 base and the J segment 6 bases; nucleotides outside the gene matches: 8. Germline V gene lookup returns CDR1 LGHNA and CDR2 YSLEER. Written as DNA, the CDR3 is TGCGCCAGCAGCCAAGTCCAACCAGGGACTAGCGGGAGGGCCGGGGAGCTGTTTTTT. Its protein product is CASSQVQPGTSGRAGELFF.

V is TRBV30 and J is TRBJ2-7; the match to TRBD2 covers 7 bases. Per the germline V gene, CDR1 is GTSNPN and CDR2 is SVGIG (reference sequence). The CDR3 contains 13 residues. The trim removed 1 base at V and 1 base at J, leaving 1 base unmatched. The CDR3 region has the DNA TGTGCCTGGAGTGAGGGAGGGTCCTACGAGCAGTACTTC. Translated, it gives CAWSEGGSYEQYF. The full variable domain, its missing parts supplied by reference TRBV30 and TRBJ2-7, is SQTIHQWPATLVQPVGSPLSLECTVEGTSNPNLYWYRQAAGRGLQLLFYSVGIGQISSEVPQNLSASRPQDRQFILSSKKLLLSDSGFYLCAWSEGGSYEQYFGPGTRLTVT.

This chain connects TRBV10-3 to TRBJ2-6; 9 nucleotides line up with TRBD1. J lost 2 bases, V lost 10 bases, and 6 bases had no gene match. The CDR3 has 15 amino acids. Germline V gives CDR1 ENHRY, CDR2 SYGVKD. The CDR3 loop is CATLGQGTGANVLTF. In nucleotides, the CDR3 is TGTGCCACCCTGGGACAGGGTACTGGGGCCAACGTCCTGACTTTC.

The J gene is TRBJ2-3, the V gene TRBV18; perhaps TRBD2 as D (6 bases). The CDR3 spans 14 residues. V dropped 2 bases and J dropped 6 bases, with 12 bases sitting between them. Germline V gene sequence: CDR1 KGHSH, CDR2 LQKENI. The CDR3 nucleotides are TGTGCCAGCTCACCAGCCCCGGGGGTGGATACGCAGTATTTT. Translating it yields CASSPAPGVDTQYF.

This chain links TRBV6-1 with TRBJ2-7, with a possible D match to TRBD1 (6 bases). The germline V and J ends were trimmed by 3 bases and 1 base, with 10 bases remaining between them. Germline V gives CDR1 MNHNS, CDR2 SASEGT. The CDR3 consists of 14 residues. CDR3 sequence: CASSEVGHSYEQYF. The CDR3 DNA sequence: TGTGCCAGCAGTGAGGTGGGACATTCCTACGAGCAGTACTTC.

This sequence joins TRBV5-8 and TRBJ2-7, with D possibly TRBD2 on 6 matching bases. This CDR3 contains 14 residues. In germline, CDR1 is SGHTS, CDR2 YDEGEE. The ends were cut back, 4 bases at V and 0 bases at J, with 11 bases in the middle. Here the CDR3 DNA reads TGTGCCAGCAGCCGTAGCGGTTACTCCTACGAGCAGTACTTC. Protein: CASSRSGYSYEQYF.

The chain uses TRBV11-1 and TRBJ2-1, with 10 positions matching TRBD1. J gave up 4 bases and V 5 bases, and 2 bases lay outside the gene matches. In germline, CDR1 is SGHAT, CDR2 FQDESV (reference sequence). This CDR3 spans 14 amino acids. Written as DNA, the CDR3 is TGTGCCAGCAGCGGACAGGGGGGATACAATGAGCAGTTCTTC. Translating it yields CASSGQGGYNEQFF.

The V call is TRBV28, the J call TRBJ1-4, with D possibly TRBD1 on 6 matching bases. Trimming cost V 4 bases and J 4 bases, with 10 bases left between them. The germline V gene encodes CDR1 MDHEN and CDR2 SYDVKM. The CDR3 covers 14 residues. In DNA, the CDR3 is TGTGCCAGCAGTTACCTGGACAGTAATGAAAAACTGTTTTTT. The encoded protein is CASSYLDSNEKLFF.

This rearrangement joins TRBV19 to TRBJ1-1, with D unresolved. The CDR3 is 14 amino acids. V lost 7 bases and J lost 1, with 13 bases in between. CDR1 and CDR2 (germline): LNHDA, SQIVND (reference sequence). The CDR3 spells CASTRSRPNTEAFF. In DNA, the CDR3 is TGTGCCAGTACCCGGTCCCGCCCGAACACTGAAGCTTTCTTT.

The chain joins TRBV5-1 to TRBJ1-4, with TRBD1 matching 7 bases. Germline values: CDR1 SGHRS, CDR2 YFSETQ. The CDR3 is 14 amino acids. V was pared by 4 bases and J by 7 bases, with 7 bases of the junction left unmatched. The CDR3: CASSLRDRSEKLFF. In nucleotides, the CDR3 is TGCGCCAGCAGCCTCCGGGACAGAAGTGAAAAACTGTTTTTT.

The gene calls are TRBV27 and TRBJ2-7; D possibly corresponds to TRBD2 (5 bases). CDR1 and CDR2 from the germline V gene are MNHEY and SMNVEV (reference sequence). Trimming pared 4 bases from V and 2 bases from J, leaving 12 bases between. The CDR3 runs 14 residues. For the CDR3, the DNA is TGTGCCAGCAGTTCGGGATTGGGTACCTACGAGCAGTACTTC. Translated: CASSSGLGTYEQYF.

The rearrangement links TRBV7-9 to TRBJ2-7; 7 nucleotides match TRBD2. V lost 5 bases to trimming and J lost 8 bases; unmatched junction nucleotides: 9. The CDR3 is made up of 13 amino acids. Germline CDR1 and CDR2: SEHNR and FQNEAQ (reference sequence). As DNA, the CDR3 is TGTGCCAGCAGCCCCCCGGGGGGAGAAAAGCAGTACTTC. Encoded protein: CASSPPGGEKQYF.

With regard to this clone: The sample contains more than one DNA sequence encoding this CDR3. The rearrangement joins TRBV6-5 to TRBJ2-2; 7 nucleotides agree with TRBD1. Germline V lookup: CDR1 MNHEY, CDR2 SVGAGI. Trimming removed 8 bases from V and 3 bases from J; junction bases left unmatched: 6. This CDR3 spans 14 amino acids. CDR3 protein: CASRTGSDTGELFF. The CDR3 DNA reads as TGTGCCAGCCGGACAGGTTCGGACACCGGGGAGCTGTTTTTT.

This sequence joins TRBV4-2 and TRBJ2-5; perhaps TRBD2 as D (6 bases). The CDR3 extends over 16 amino acids. From germline, CDR1 is LGHNA and CDR2 YNFKEQ. Trimming pared 1 base from V and 2 bases from J, leaving 14 bases between. CDR3 protein: CASSQGIARGQETQYF. The CDR3 region has the DNA TGTGCCAGCAGCCAAGGGATAGCCCGGGGGCAAGAGACCCAGTACTTC.

As regards this clone: The same CDR3 arises from other DNA sequences in this sample as well. This sequence joins TRBV6-1 and TRBJ2-1, with D perhaps TRBD2 (7 bases). This CDR3 has 11 residues. Germline assignment: CDR1 MNHNS and CDR2 SASEGT. The germline V and J ends were trimmed by 7 bases and 8 bases, with 9 bases remaining between them. The chain's CDR3 is CASTGGHEQFF. The CDR3 DNA reads as TGTGCCAGCACGGGGGGCCATGAGCAGTTCTTC.

This chain uses TRBV6-5 with TRBJ2-6; D not resolved. Trimming removed 6 bases at V and 1 base at J, with 10 bases between. Germline CDR1 MNHEY, CDR2 SVGAGI. The length of the CDR3 is 15 residues. The CDR3 here is CASSRRLSGANVLTF. CDR3 DNA sequence: TGTGCCAGCAGCCGAAGACTTTCTGGGGCCAACGTCCTGACTTTC.

The chain employs TRBV30 and TRBJ1-1, with 9 nucleotides matching TRBD1. The germline gives CDR1 GTSNPN, CDR2 SVGIG (reference sequence). The CDR3 runs 11 residues. J gave up 10 bases and V 8 bases, and 8 bases lay outside the gene matches. CDR3 region: CARTGGAGAFF. For the CDR3, the DNA is TGTGCCCGAACAGGGGGCGCAGGAGCTTTCTTT.

The gene calls are TRBV4-1 and TRBJ1-4; the match to TRBD1 covers 10 bases. The CDR3 length is 17 residues. V lost 3 bases, J lost 0 bases, and 4 bases stayed unmatched. Germline V CDR1 and CDR2: MGHRA, YSYEKL. CDR3 region: CASSHYDRGPTNEKLFF. CDR3 DNA: TGCGCCAGCAGCCATTACGACAGGGGGCCAACTAATGAAAAACTGTTTTTT.

This rearrangement joins TRBV18 to TRBJ2-7, with 10 bases identical to TRBD2. J lost 3 bases, V lost 3 bases, and 5 bases had no gene match. The CDR3 covers 15 residues. CDR1 and CDR2 (germline): KGHSH, LQKENI. The CDR3 nucleotides read TGTGCCAGCTCACCCCCTATAGCGGGGGGCTACGAGCAGTACTTC. It yields the protein CASSPPIAGGYEQYF.

The V call is TRBV6-5, the J call TRBJ2-2; D is possibly TRBD2 (7 bases). Germline CDR1 MNHEY, CDR2 SVGAGI. CDR3 length equals 16 residues. Trimming cost V 6 bases and J 6 bases, with 20 bases left between them. The chain's CDR3 is CASSYGRGGASGELFF. Here the CDR3 DNA reads TGTGCCAGCAGCTACGGAAGGGGGGGGGCGTCCGGGGAGCTGTTTTTT.

J is TRBJ1-1 and V is TRBV18, with 7 bases lining up with TRBD1. V lost 1 base and J lost 5; bases outside the gene matches: 4. CDR1 KGHSH and CDR2 LQKENI come from the germline V gene. This CDR3 has 14 residues. The CDR3, as DNA: TGTGCCAGCTCACCACAGGGGGCGCAAACTGAAGCTTTCTTT. It encodes CASSPQGAQTEAFF.

The CDR3 DNA is TGCAGCGTTGAACCGACTAGAAACTATGGCTACACCTTC. This gives the protein CSVEPTRNYGYTF. The chain couples TRBV29-1 to TRBJ1-2; D gene uncertain. This CDR3 contains 13 residues. Germline V CDR1 and CDR2: SQVTM, ANQGSEA. V lost 2 bases, J lost 2 bases, and 9 bases lay in between. The full variable domain, rest sourced from reference TRBV29-1 and TRBJ1-2, is SAVISQKPSRDICQRGTSLTIQCQVDSQVTMMFWYRQQPGQSLTLIATANQGSEATYESGFVIDKFPISRPNLTFSTLTVSNMSPEDSSIYLCSVEPTRNYGYTFGSGTRLTVV.